The entry below gives a single T cell receptor beta chain sequence along with its context. The target antigen is unknown. TCRdb processed the 5' RACE reads again and assigns one entry to each CDR3 protein, with no DNA. With some 600,000 distinct CDR3 sequences in the sample, the ten largest clones hold roughly 3.4%. The data derive from a study of T cells expressing NK-cell markers. Study conclusions and caveats: Several of the donors also had these clonotypes leading their CD3+CD56-NKG2C+ fraction.

Germline assignment: CDR1 SGHRS and CDR2 YFSETQ. The CDR3 length is 17 residues. The chain joins TRBV5-1 to TRBJ2-6; TCRdb's assignment of TRBD1 cannot be checked, as there is no DNA. The sequencing sample was made of blood T cells: a sorted CD56 or NKG2C T cell subset, CD4+ or CD8+ T cells, or bulk PBMC T cells (not recorded which). The source of this sequence is a man aged 18 to 29 in good health. CDR3 amino acids: CASSLRTGTSGANVLTF. Full variable domain (outside the CDR3, taken from reference TRBV5-1 and TRBJ2-6): KAGVTQTPRYLIKTRGQQVTLSCSPISGHRSVSWYQQTPGQGLQFLFEYFSETQRNKGNFPGRFSGRQFSNSRSEMNVSTLELGDSALYLCASSLRTGTSGANVLTFGAGSRLTVL.